The next 21 T cell receptor beta chains were all read from a single sample in a study of blood T cell repertoires in COVID-19. Libraries were prepared by immunoSEQ multiplex PCR; TCRdb keeps only in-frame clonotypes and omits some of them. Of roughly 37,000 clones in the sample, more than 60% are singletons; the top ten hold just under 2%. Sequencing used peripheral blood. The receptors were sampled from a man aged 60 to 69 with active COVID-19.

The chain recombines TRBV18 with TRBJ2-3; 9 nucleotides match TRBD2. The CDR3 has 15 residues. With 5 bases clipped from V and 1 base from J, the junction kept 4 bases outside the gene matches. Germline loops: CDR1 KGHSH, CDR2 LQKENI. CDR3: CASSKREARTDTQYF. The CDR3 DNA reads as TGTGCCAGCTCAAAGCGGGAGGCGCGCACAGATACGCAGTATTTT. Combining the CDR3 with reference TRBV18 and TRBJ2-3 gives the whole variable domain NAGVMQNPRHLVRRRGQEARLRCSPMKGHSHVYWYRQLPEEGLKFMVYLQKENIIDESGMPKERFSAEFPKEGPSILRIQQVVRGDSAAYFCASSKREARTDTQYFGPGTRLTVL.

V gene TRBV7-9 combines with J gene TRBJ1-1; the D is unclear. CDR3 length equals 13 residues. With 5 bases removed from V and 1 base from J, the gap between germline ends came to 8 bases. Germline loops: CDR1 SEHNR, CDR2 FQNEAQ (reference sequence). CDR3 sequence reads: CASSPVRNTEAFF. The CDR3 DNA reads as TGTGCCAGCAGCCCGGTCCGGAACACTGAAGCTTTCTTT. The whole variable domain, remainder taken from reference TRBV7-9 and TRBJ1-1, is DTGVSQNPRHKITKRGQNVTFRCDPISEHNRLYWYRQTLGQGPEFLTYFQNEAQLEKSRLLSDRFSAERPKGSFSTLEIQRTEQGDSAMYLCASSPVRNTEAFFGQGTRLTVV.

This clone was recorded once. The rearrangement joins TRBV19 to TRBJ1-1, with 9 bases lining up with TRBD1. Germline assignment: CDR1 LNHDA and CDR2 SQIVND (reference sequence). V was pared by 5 bases and J by 4 bases, with 11 bases of the junction left unmatched. The CDR3 is 16 amino acids. DNA of the CDR3: TGTGCCAGTAGTGTCTACAGGGGGCAGGGGAGCACTGAAGCTTTCTTT. Translation gives CASSVYRGQGSTEAFF. Combining the CDR3 with reference TRBV19 and TRBJ1-1 gives the whole variable domain DGGITQSPKYLFRKEGQNVTLSCEQNLNHDAMYWYRQDPGQGLRLIYYSQIVNDFQKGDIAEGYSVSREKKESFPLTVTSAQKNPTAFYLCASSVYRGQGSTEAFFGQGTRLTVV.

This chain connects TRBV30 to TRBJ2-3; 10 bases align to TRBD2. CDR3 length: 17 amino acids. Germline CDR1 is GTSNPN and CDR2 is SVGIG (reference sequence). After removal of 0 bases from V and 6 bases from J, the junction contained 12 bases not matched to a gene. The CDR3: CAWSVRLLAGVGDTQYF. CDR3 DNA: TGTGCCTGGAGTGTACGGCTCCTAGCGGGAGTCGGGGATACGCAGTATTTT.

The chain employs TRBV7-2 and TRBJ2-1; 14 bases are a match to TRBD2. This CDR3 is built from 17 residues. V lost 5 bases and J lost 4; bases outside the gene matches: 7. CDR1 and CDR2 (germline): SGHTA, FQGNSA. CDR3 in DNA: TGTGCCAGCAGCACTCGACTAGCGGGAGGGAAATACAATGAGCAGTTCTTC. It encodes CASSTRLAGGKYNEQFF.

The J gene is TRBJ1-1, the V gene TRBV5-1; 10 bases line up with TRBD1. CDR3 length equals 14 residues. Trimming cost V 4 bases and J 5 bases; bases outside gene matches: 5. Germline loops: CDR1 SGHRS, CDR2 YFSETQ. CDR3 in amino acids: CASSGWGQGTEAFF. DNA of the CDR3: TGCGCCAGCAGCGGGTGGGGACAGGGGACTGAAGCTTTCTTT.

This clone came up once. The chain employs TRBV18 and TRBJ1-4; 7 nucleotides align to TRBD1. V shed 3 bases and J 2 bases; nucleotides not matched to a gene: 9. Germline assignment: CDR1 KGHSH and CDR2 LQKENI. This CDR3 spans 17 amino acids. CDR3 sequence reads: CASSPVGQPHTNEKLFF. The CDR3, as DNA: TGTGCCAGCTCACCCGTGGGACAGCCGCATACTAATGAAAAACTGTTTTTT. The full variable domain, in which reference TRBV18 and TRBJ1-4 provide the parts outside the CDR3, is NAGVMQNPRHLVRRRGQEARLRCSPMKGHSHVYWYRQLPEEGLKFMVYLQKENIIDESGMPKERFSAEFPKEGPSILRIQQVVRGDSAAYFCASSPVGQPHTNEKLFFGSGTQLSVL.

This clone was recorded once. The chain carries TRBV10-3 and TRBJ2-4, with D unclear. CDR3 size: 14 residues. CDR1 is ENHRY, CDR2 SYGVKD, per germline. V lost 2 bases, J lost 0 bases, and 5 bases lay in between. DNA for the CDR3: TGTGCCATCAGTGAGGGGCTAGCCAAAAACATTCAGTACTTC. It codes for CAISEGLAKNIQYF.

The chain recombines TRBV6-2 or TRBV6-3 with TRBJ2-3; D might be TRBD2 (5 bases). CDR1 MNHEY and CDR2 SVGEGT come from the germline V gene. V lost 5 bases and J lost 4, with 13 bases in between. The CDR3 runs to 14 residues. CDR3 region: CASSPRRPPDTQYF. As DNA, the CDR3 is TGTGCCAGCAGTCCCCGGAGGCCCCCAGATACGCAGTATTTT.

The chain carries TRBV3-1 (or the pseudogene TRBV3-2) and TRBJ2-1; weak D call: TRBD2 (5 bases). This CDR3 spans 16 amino acids. The germline V and J ends were trimmed by 5 bases and 4 bases, with 18 bases remaining between them. Germline V gene lookup returns CDR1 LGHDT and CDR2 YNNKEL (reference sequence). CDR3: CASSSTRESWYNEQFF. In DNA, the CDR3 is TGTGCCAGCAGCTCCACGAGGGAGTCATGGTACAATGAGCAGTTCTTC.

This clone was detected only a few times. V and J are TRBV24-1 and TRBJ1-2; no firm D call. V lost 4 bases to trimming and J lost 9 bases, with 17 bases between them. CDR1 and CDR2 (germline): KGHDR, SFDVKD. This CDR3 comprises 14 residues. This CDR3 is CATSEGGISGSYTF. DNA of the CDR3: TGTGCCACCAGTGAGGGCGGGATTAGCGGCAGCTACACCTTC.

V and J are TRBV9 and TRBJ2-2, with a possible D match to TRBD1 (6 bases). The CDR3 loop spans 18 amino acids. Trimming pared 0 bases from V and 3 bases from J, leaving 18 bases between. CDR1 and CDR2 (germline): SGDLS, YYNGEE. The CDR3 nucleotides read TGTGCCAGCAGCGTAGACCCCTGGGACACCGACTACACCGGGGAGCTGTTTTTT. Translation gives CASSVDPWDTDYTGELFF.

This rearrangement joins TRBV29-1 to TRBJ1-1, with unresolved D. The CDR3 loop spans 13 amino acids. Germline CDR1 and CDR2: SQVTM and ANQGSEA. Trimming took off 7 bases at V and 0 bases at J, with 12 bases between the two ends. The CDR3 protein is CSAERSMNTEAFF. The CDR3 bases are TGCAGCGCCGAGCGGTCCATGAACACTGAAGCTTTCTTT.

V gene TRBV4-3 combines with J gene TRBJ2-1; no reliable D call. The CDR3 consists of 16 residues. From germline, CDR1 is LGHNA and CDR2 YSLEER. The ends were cut back, 7 bases at V and 0 bases at J, with 16 bases in the middle. The CDR3 here is CASTTEAVPSYNEQFF. DNA for the CDR3: TGCGCCAGCACCACTGAGGCGGTCCCCTCCTACAATGAGCAGTTCTTC.

This chain connects TRBV7-2 to TRBJ1-2; D ambiguous. Trimming removed 5 bases at V and 2 bases at J, with 12 bases between. The CDR3 is 14 amino acids. Germline V gene lookup returns CDR1 SGHTA and CDR2 FQGNSA. The CDR3, as DNA: TGTGCCAGCAGCCCTCGGACGGGGAACTATGGCTACACCTTC. Its protein is CASSPRTGNYGYTF.

The CDR3 nucleotides read TGCGCCAGCAGCCAAGTCGCCGGTCCCAGGGCACCCCTCCACTTT. Protein sequence: CASSQVAGPRAPLHF. This chain connects TRBV4-1 to TRBJ1-6; possible D gene TRBD1, 5 bases. This CDR3 comprises 15 residues. V gave up 1 base and J gave up 11 bases, with 15 bases separating them. Looked up from germline, CDR1 is MGHRA and CDR2 is YSYEKL.

V is TRBV30 and J is TRBJ1-1; 9 positions agree with TRBD1. The germline V gene has CDR1 GTSNPN and CDR2 SVGIG (reference sequence). This CDR3 comprises 17 residues. Trimming took 5 bases from V and 0 from J; bases not matched to a gene: 13. This CDR3 reads CAWWLGPGQGMNTEAFF. CDR3 DNA: TGTGCCTGGTGGCTAGGGCCGGGACAGGGTATGAACACTGAAGCTTTCTTT.

The rearrangement joins TRBV25-1 to TRBJ2-7; possible D gene TRBD2, 5 bases. The CDR3 is 13 residues long. V was cut by 0 bases and J by 6 bases, with 9 bases left in between. Germline CDR1 MGHDK, CDR2 SYGVNS. The CDR3 region has the DNA TGTGCCAGCAGTGAATATGAGAGGGCCGAGCAGTACTTC. Its protein is CASSEYERAEQYF.

This clone was seen only once. This chain uses TRBV5-1 with TRBJ2-7, with D perhaps matching TRBD2 (6 bases). CDR3 length: 13 amino acids. Germline V CDR1 and CDR2: SGHRS, YFSETQ. The V end was cut by 3 bases, the J end by 11 bases, with 18 bases between. CDR3 loop: CASSWEPGRTKYF. Here the CDR3 DNA reads TGCGCCAGCAGCTGGGAACCGGGACGGACTAAGTACTTC.

J is TRBJ1-3 and V is TRBV19, with 7 positions matching TRBD1. The junction had 12 bases not matched to a gene; V was cut back by 3 bases and J by 1 base. The CDR3 loop spans 18 amino acids. Per germline, CDR1 LNHDA and CDR2 SQIVND (reference sequence). CDR3 in DNA: TGTGCCAGTAGTATGGCCGTACAGGGGCCCGGTTCTGGAAACACCATATATTTT. It is translated as CASSMAVQGPGSGNTIYF.

The sample holds a few counts of this clone. The gene calls are TRBV12-3 or TRBV12-4 and TRBJ2-7; TRBD1 matches at 7 bases. CDR3 length: 13 residues. The J segment lost 5 bases and the V segment lost 8 bases, leaving 9 bases of the junction unmatched. The chain's CDR3 is CASGTQGFDEQYF. Written as DNA, the CDR3 is TGTGCCAGCGGAACACAGGGGTTCGACGAGCAGTACTTC.